The clone carrying this T cell receptor (beta chain) was counted once. This sample was included in a study of blood T cell repertoires in COVID-19. The overall study: The origin of the acute and convalescent COVID-19 samples was the United States, Italy and Spain. In each case, the material was cDNA or gDNA derived from T cells, B-cell-depleted T cells, or PBMCs.

V lost 5 bases to trimming and J lost 4 bases, with 15 bases between them. Germline V gene sequence: CDR1 SGHRS, CDR2 YFSETQ. The CDR3 is 14 amino acids. TCRdb's table, derived via immunoSEQ multiplex PCR, lists solely in-frame clones and lacks some. The sample includes about 170,000 clones, about 82% of them seen just once. A Seattle source enrolled patients during active infection and followed them longitudinally. V usage is TRBV5-1 and J usage is TRBJ1-2; TRBD1 is a possible D gene (5 bases). This TCR was recovered from a woman aged 80 or over with COVID-19, enrolled during active disease. Sequencing was done on a sample of peripheral blood. DNA for the CDR3: TGCGCCAGCAGTTCCGACAGAGATACCTATGGCTACACCTTC. It encodes CASSSDRDTYGYTF.